The TCR beta chain described here comes from a study of early T cells in non-severe SARS-CoV-2 infection. Whole-study context: Whole-blood bulk RNA, unsorted, was sequenced, and chains were unpaired.

This clonotype was counted ten times or more. As yet, its antigen is unknown. Germline lookup yields CDR1 LNHDA and CDR2 SQIVND (reference sequence). This CDR3 is built from 15 residues. The V and J ends lost 4 bases and 2 bases respectively, with 15 bases between them. Individual cDNA molecules carried attached unique molecular identifiers. TCRdb re-analysed the 5' RACE reads in MiXCR, keeping a single row per CDR3 protein. The sample holds 87,000 or so distinct CDR3 sequences, around 12% seen once. General observations from the study: Using VDJdb, the matching emphasized anti-spike CD8 responses while missing private and CD4 specificities.

The V call is TRBV19, the J call TRBJ2-7; maybe TRBD2 (5 bases). The receptor's source is an adult who was a healthcare worker with PCR-confirmed SARS-CoV-2 infection or an uninfected control (not recorded which). Sequences were obtained from whole blood. The CDR3 reads CASSTPGGRTYEQYF. CDR3 nucleotides: TGTGCCAGTAGTACCCCCGGTGGGAGAACCTACGAGCAGTACTTC.